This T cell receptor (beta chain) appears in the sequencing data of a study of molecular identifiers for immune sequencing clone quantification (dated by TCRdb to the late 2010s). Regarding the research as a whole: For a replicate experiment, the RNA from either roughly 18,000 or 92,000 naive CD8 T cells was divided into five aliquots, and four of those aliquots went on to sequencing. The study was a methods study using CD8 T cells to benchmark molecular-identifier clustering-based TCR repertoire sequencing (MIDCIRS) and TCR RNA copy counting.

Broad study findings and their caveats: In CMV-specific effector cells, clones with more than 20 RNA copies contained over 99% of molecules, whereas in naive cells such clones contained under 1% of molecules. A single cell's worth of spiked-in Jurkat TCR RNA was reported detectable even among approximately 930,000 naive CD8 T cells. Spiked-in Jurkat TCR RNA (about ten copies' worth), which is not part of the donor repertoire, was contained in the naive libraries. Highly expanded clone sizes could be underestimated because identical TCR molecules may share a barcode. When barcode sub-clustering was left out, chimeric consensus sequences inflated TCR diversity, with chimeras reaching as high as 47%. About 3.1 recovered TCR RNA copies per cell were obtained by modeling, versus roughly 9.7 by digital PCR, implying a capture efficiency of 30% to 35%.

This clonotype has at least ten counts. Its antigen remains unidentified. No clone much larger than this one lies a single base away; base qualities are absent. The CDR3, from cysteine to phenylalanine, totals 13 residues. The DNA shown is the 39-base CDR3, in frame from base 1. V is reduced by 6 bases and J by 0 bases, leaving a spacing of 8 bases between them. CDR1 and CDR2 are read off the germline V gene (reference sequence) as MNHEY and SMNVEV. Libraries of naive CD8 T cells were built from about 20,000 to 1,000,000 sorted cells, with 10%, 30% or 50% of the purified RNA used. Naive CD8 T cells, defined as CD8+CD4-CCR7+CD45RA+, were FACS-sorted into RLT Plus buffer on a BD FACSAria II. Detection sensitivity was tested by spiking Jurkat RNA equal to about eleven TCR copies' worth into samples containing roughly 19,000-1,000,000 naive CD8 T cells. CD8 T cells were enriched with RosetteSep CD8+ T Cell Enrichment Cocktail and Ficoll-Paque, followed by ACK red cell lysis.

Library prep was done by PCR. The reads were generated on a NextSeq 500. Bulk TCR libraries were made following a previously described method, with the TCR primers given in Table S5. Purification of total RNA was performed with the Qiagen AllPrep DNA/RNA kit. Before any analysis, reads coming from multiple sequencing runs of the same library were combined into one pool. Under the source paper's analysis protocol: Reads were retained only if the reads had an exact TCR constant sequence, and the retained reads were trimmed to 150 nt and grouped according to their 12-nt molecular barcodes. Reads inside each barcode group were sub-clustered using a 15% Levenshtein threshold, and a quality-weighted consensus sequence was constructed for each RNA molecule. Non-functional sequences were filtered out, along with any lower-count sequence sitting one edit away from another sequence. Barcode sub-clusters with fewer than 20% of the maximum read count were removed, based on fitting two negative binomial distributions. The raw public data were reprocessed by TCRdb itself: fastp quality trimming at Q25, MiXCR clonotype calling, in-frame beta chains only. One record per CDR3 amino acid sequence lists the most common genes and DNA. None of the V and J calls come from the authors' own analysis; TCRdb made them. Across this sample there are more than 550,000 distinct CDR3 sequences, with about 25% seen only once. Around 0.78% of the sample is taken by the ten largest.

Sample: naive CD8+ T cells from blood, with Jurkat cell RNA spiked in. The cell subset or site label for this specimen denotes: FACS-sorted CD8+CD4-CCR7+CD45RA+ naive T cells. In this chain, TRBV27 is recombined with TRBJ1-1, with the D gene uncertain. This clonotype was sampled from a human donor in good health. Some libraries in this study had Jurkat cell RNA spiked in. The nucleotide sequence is TGTGCCAGCAGCTTTCAGGTGAACACTGAAGCTTTCTTT. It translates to CASSFQVNTEAFF.